These 29 T cell receptor beta chains were sequenced from one sample in a study of blood T cells in healthy people across ages. With a J-beta primer mix and a sample-barcoded 5' primer, a second PCR ran about 7 to 11 cycles. One entry per CDR3 protein results from TCRdb running MiXCR on the 5' RACE reads. The repertoire holds hundreds of thousands of distinct CDR3 sequences, 62% seen once, with roughly a quarter in the top ten. The sample taken for sequencing was blood. Every receptor here comes from a man aged 30 to 39 in good health.

The V and J genes are TRBV20-1 and TRBJ1-2, with a tentative D call TRBD1 (6 bases). Deletions cut 0 bases from V and 7 bases from J, with 9 bases between. This CDR3 contains 12 residues. The germline gives CDR1 DFQATT, CDR2 SNEGSKA (reference sequence). The CDR3 bases are TGCAGTGCTAGAGATTGGGGGGCTGGCTACACCTTC. Its translation is CSARDWGAGYTF.

The chain has TRBV5-1 and TRBJ1-1; 8 bases map to TRBD1. The CDR3 totals 14 residues. Germline-derived CDR1 and CDR2 are SGHRS and YFSETQ. With 1 base clipped from V and 7 bases from J, the junction kept 6 bases outside the gene matches. The CDR3 protein is CASSLTEGTGEAFF. CDR3 nucleotide sequence: TGCGCCAGCAGCTTGACCGAGGGGACAGGTGAAGCTTTCTTT.

CDR3 DNA sequence: TGTGCCAGCAGCCAGAGTGGGTCCGAGACCCAGTACTTC. Protein product: CASSQSGSETQYF. The chain joins TRBV3-1 to TRBJ2-5; D is uncertain. CDR3 length equals 13 residues. Trimming cost V 3 bases and J 5 bases, with 10 bases left between them. Germline V gives CDR1 LGHDT, CDR2 YNNKEL (reference sequence).

This clonotype was counted at least ten times. The chain joins TRBV7-2 to TRBJ2-1; no clear D gene. The germline V gene has CDR1 SGHTA and CDR2 FQGNSA. The CDR3 runs to 12 residues. Trimming left V 2 bases short and J 8 bases short, with 7 bases between. CDR3 nucleotide sequence: TGTGCCAGCAGCTTAACGACGCATGAGCAGTTCTTC. The encoded protein is CASSLTTHEQFF. Complete variable domain (other parts from reference TRBV7-2 and TRBJ2-1): GAGVSQSPSNKVTEKGKDVELRCDPISGHTALYWYRQSLGQGLEFLIYFQGNSAPDKSGLPSDRFSAERTGGSVSTLTIQRTQQEDSAVYLCASSLTTHEQFFGPGTRLTVL.

The J gene is TRBJ1-3, the V gene TRBV7-2; 7 positions agree with TRBD1. The CDR3 spans 16 residues. V lost 5 bases and J lost 0; bases outside the gene matches: 7. CDR1 is SGHTA and CDR2 is FQGNSA in the germline V gene. CDR3 amino acids: CASSGPGQHSGNTIYF. CDR3 DNA: TGTGCCAGCAGCGGCCCGGGACAGCACTCTGGAAACACCATATATTTT.

This clonotype was counted ten times or more. The rearrangement uses TRBV20-1 and TRBJ1-2, with D tentatively TRBD1 (6 bases). The CDR3 extends over 14 amino acids. The V end was cut by 5 bases, the J end by 7 bases, with 20 bases between. Germline V gene sequence: CDR1 DFQATT, CDR2 SNEGSKA (reference sequence). The CDR3: CSAPSLAGESGYTF. The CDR3 nucleotides read TGCAGTGCTCCATCCCTCGCAGGGGAGTCTGGCTACACCTTC.

The chain employs TRBV3-1 and TRBJ2-3; tentatively, D is TRBD2 (5 bases). Trimming left V 0 bases short and J 2 bases short, with 24 bases between. This CDR3 contains 20 residues. CDR1 and CDR2 from the germline V gene are LGHDT and YNNKEL (reference sequence). This CDR3 reads CASSQDPGPESGAYTDTQYF. The CDR3 DNA follows: TGTGCCAGCAGCCAAGACCCGGGCCCTGAGAGCGGAGCGTACACAGATACGCAGTATTTT.

A note on this clonotype: A junction end diverges from the germline sequence, so it may reflect a read error. This chain connects TRBV4-1 to TRBJ1-1; TRBD1 might be the D (5 bases). The CDR3 length is 15 residues. Per germline, CDR1 MGHRA and CDR2 YSYEKL. The DNA of the CDR3 is TGCGCCAGCAGCCAGGGCGACAGAGAGAACACTGAGGCTTTCTTT. The encoded protein is CASSQGDRENTEAFF.

The rearrangement uses TRBV20-1 and TRBJ1-6; the D gene is possibly TRBD1 (6 bases). V was trimmed by 6 bases and J by 7 bases, leaving 7 bases between them. Germline CDR1 is DFQATT and CDR2 is SNEGSKA (reference sequence). This CDR3 comprises 11 residues. The DNA of the CDR3 is TGCAGTGCGCAGGGGAATTCACCCCTCCACTTT. The encoded protein is CSAQGNSPLHF.

The chain couples TRBV12-3 or TRBV12-4 to TRBJ1-5; D not certain. There are 13 residues in the CDR3. Trimming stripped 2 bases from V and 6 bases from J, with 8 bases between. The DNA for the CDR3 is TGTGCCAGCAGTTTACGGGTGAGTCAGCCCCAGCATTTT. This sequence encodes CASSLRVSQPQHF.

The table lists this clonotype with a few counts. The chain has TRBV12-3 or TRBV12-4 and TRBJ1-2; 7 bases line up with TRBD1. The CDR3 runs 12 residues. The V gene end was trimmed by 6 bases and the J gene end by 8 bases; junction bases not matched to a gene: 6. CDR3 nucleotide sequence: TGTGCCAGCAGAGGACCGGGACAGGGCTACACCTTC. As protein: CASRGPGQGYTF.

This clonotype has just one count. This chain uses TRBV20-1 with TRBJ2-1; perhaps D is TRBD1 or TRBD2 (5 bases each). Germline CDR1 is DFQATT and CDR2 is SNEGSKA (reference sequence). The CDR3 runs 14 residues. Trimming took off 2 bases at V and 7 bases at J, with 15 bases between the two ends. The CDR3 DNA follows: TGCAGTGCTAGATTGGGACCCCTAGGGAATGAGCAGTTCTTC. Protein product: CSARLGPLGNEQFF.

The chain has TRBV24-1 and TRBJ2-2, with D possibly TRBD1 on 6 matching bases. V shed 1 base and J shed 4 bases, with 12 bases lying between them. This CDR3 region has 16 residues. CDR1 is KGHDR, CDR2 SFDVKD, per germline. The CDR3: CATSDFAGAVTGELFF. DNA of the CDR3: TGTGCCACCAGTGATTTTGCAGGGGCGGTCACCGGGGAGCTGTTTTTT.

The genes are TRBV7-2 and TRBJ1-5, with 10 nucleotides matching TRBD1. The germline V gene encodes CDR1 SGHTA and CDR2 FQGNSA. The CDR3 is 16 amino acids. Trimming at V came to 5 bases and at J to 5 bases, leaving 9 bases not matched to a gene. The CDR3 is CASSTQGGTGDQPQHF. The DNA for the CDR3 is TGTGCCAGCAGCACCCAGGGGGGGACAGGGGATCAGCCCCAGCATTTT.

V usage is TRBV25-1 and J usage is TRBJ1-2; D may be TRBD1 (6 bases). The CDR3 is 12 amino acids. Looked up from germline, CDR1 is MGHDK and CDR2 is SYGVNS. V gave up 4 bases and J gave up 8 bases, with 11 bases separating them. The CDR3 loop is CASSGTGWGYTF. The DNA for the CDR3 is TGTGCCAGCAGTGGAACAGGGTGGGGCTACACCTTC.

CDR3 sequence (DNA): TGCAGCGGTGCGGGGGGTCCCTCTGGAAACACCATATATTTT. It specifies CSGAGGPSGNTIYF. The chain recombines TRBV29-1 with TRBJ1-3; D might be TRBD1 (5 bases). Germline V gene lookup returns CDR1 SQVTM and CDR2 ANQGSEA. CDR3 length equals 14 residues. V lost 7 bases and J lost 0, with 13 bases in between.

As to this clonotype: Its ends do not fully match the called genes, so a read error is possible. J is TRBJ2-1 and V is TRBV12-3 or TRBV12-4; maybe TRBD2 (6 bases). Near its end, the DNA agrees better with TRBJ2-5, so the J call may be wrong. This CDR3 comprises 13 residues. CDR3: CVSSLEGTETQYF. The CDR3 region has the DNA TGTGTCAGCAGTTTGGAGGGAACCGAGACCCAGTACTTC.

The chain couples TRBV7-9 to TRBJ2-6; 8 nucleotides agree with TRBD1. The CDR3 is 17 residues long. CDR1 and CDR2 from the germline V gene are SEHNR and FQNEAQ (reference sequence). Unmatched junction bases numbered 8, after V lost 5 bases and J lost 2 bases. CDR3 sequence reads: CASSTGQAKPGANVLTF. The CDR3 DNA sequence: TGTGCCAGCAGCACGGGACAGGCGAAGCCTGGGGCCAACGTCCTGACTTTC.

This clonotype was seen more than once but under ten times. The CDR3 sequence: CSARRTGANEQFF. CDR3 coding DNA: TGCAGTGCTAGAAGAACAGGGGCAAATGAGCAGTTCTTC. The V gene is TRBV20-1, the J gene TRBJ2-1; TRBD1 matches at 7 bases. Germline V CDR1 and CDR2: DFQATT, SNEGSKA (reference sequence). With V trimmed by 2 bases and J by 7 bases, 5 bases remained unmatched. The CDR3 is 13 amino acids.

The J gene is TRBJ2-3, the V gene TRBV7-2, with 7 bases matching TRBD2. The CDR3 loop spans 17 amino acids. J lost 0 bases, V lost 5 bases, and 11 bases had no gene match. The germline V gene has CDR1 SGHTA and CDR2 FQGNSA. The CDR3 reads CASSHTSETFSTDTQYF. The CDR3 DNA is TGTGCCAGCAGCCATACTAGCGAGACCTTTAGCACAGATACGCAGTATTTT.

This clonotype turned up a few times. The chain is built from TRBV12-3 or TRBV12-4 and TRBJ2-3; D unresolved. Trimming pared 0 bases from V and 1 base from J, leaving 8 bases between. The CDR3 loop spans 15 amino acids. The CDR3 DNA is TGTGCCAGCAGTTTAGCCCAGCGTCGCACAGATACGCAGTATTTT. It encodes CASSLAQRRTDTQYF.

V and J are TRBV6-2 or TRBV6-3 and TRBJ2-1; 7 bases are a match to TRBD2. The V segment lost 1 base and the J segment 9 bases; nucleotides outside the gene matches: 12. The CDR3 contains 16 residues. The germline gives CDR1 MNHEY, CDR2 SVGEGT. CDR3 region: CASSYFRAGDDSEQFF. DNA for the CDR3: TGTGCCAGCAGTTACTTCCGGGCGGGGGATGACTCTGAGCAGTTCTTC.

This clonotype has only a few counts. V usage is TRBV15 and J usage is TRBJ2-5, with TRBD1 as a possible D gene (5 bases). The V gene lost 4 bases and the J gene lost 4 bases, with 13 bases spanning the gap. The V gene's germline CDR1 is LNHNV and CDR2 YYDKDF (reference sequence). The CDR3 is 14 residues long. CDR3 in DNA: TGTGCCACCAGCAAGTTTGGGGCCCCAGAGACCCAGTACTTC. Amino acid sequence: CATSKFGAPETQYF.

This chain connects TRBV7-9 to TRBJ2-1, with D perhaps given as TRBD1 or TRBD2 (5 bases each). CDR3 size: 15 residues. The V gene's germline CDR1 is SEHNR and CDR2 FQNEAQ (reference sequence). Trimming stripped 5 bases from V and 6 bases from J, with 17 bases between. The CDR3 protein is CASSETWDVRNEQFF. CDR3 coding DNA: TGTGCCAGCAGCGAGACCTGGGACGTCCGCAATGAGCAGTTCTTC.

The chain has TRBV4-3 and TRBJ2-4, with D perhaps TRBD1 or TRBD2 (6 bases each). The CDR3 is 16 amino acids. Germline-derived CDR1 and CDR2 are LGHNA and YSLEER. V lost 0 bases and J lost 13, with 22 bases in between. The CDR3 nucleotides read TGCGCCAGCAGCCAAGATCCCCTAGCTCAGAGGGGGGAGCAGTACTTC. It yields the protein CASSQDPLAQRGEQYF.

The CDR3 sequence is CAISEEALPGAKYNEQFF. In nucleotides, the CDR3 is TGTGCCATCAGTGAGGAAGCCCTCCCGGGGGCGAAGTACAATGAGCAGTTCTTC. This chain connects TRBV10-3 to TRBJ2-1; D is possibly TRBD1 or TRBD2 (6 bases each). CDR1 ENHRY and CDR2 SYGVKD come from the germline V gene. Trimming removed 2 bases at V and 4 bases at J, with 21 bases between. The CDR3 sequence is 18 residues long.

This chain joins TRBV29-1 and TRBJ2-1; TRBD1 might be the D (5 bases). The CDR3 has 12 residues. Trimming pared 8 bases from V and 1 base from J, leaving 9 bases between. Germline V gene sequence: CDR1 SQVTM, CDR2 ANQGSEA. DNA for the CDR3: TGCAGCAAACAGGAGTCCTACAATGAGCAGTTCTTC. It yields the protein CSKQESYNEQFF.

The genes are TRBV10-3 and TRBJ2-1; 7 bases line up with TRBD1. Germline V lookup: CDR1 ENHRY, CDR2 SYGVKD. V was pared by 3 bases and J by 2 bases, with 10 bases of the junction left unmatched. CDR3 size: 17 residues. The CDR3: CAISDLDRVGTYNEQFF. CDR3 DNA sequence: TGTGCCATCAGTGATCTTGACAGGGTAGGGACCTACAATGAGCAGTTCTTC.

This clonotype was counted between two and nine times. The chain couples TRBV11-2 to TRBJ2-3; maybe TRBD1 (5 bases). The CDR3 runs 15 residues. Germline CDR1 and CDR2: SGHAT and FQNNGV. V dropped 6 bases and J dropped 0 bases, with 13 bases sitting between them. The CDR3 region is CASSTIQGSTDTQYF. In DNA form, the CDR3 reads TGTGCCAGCAGTACGATTCAGGGAAGCACAGATACGCAGTATTTT.